This is a list of T cell receptor beta chains from one sample in a study of blood T cell repertoires in COVID-19. Profiled with immunoSEQ multiplex PCR; TCRdb holds only in-frame clones, not every one. The sample holds 130,000 or so clones; 88% are singletons and the top ten take about 1.5%. The sequenced material came from peripheral blood. The receptors were sampled from a woman in her sixties with acute or convalescent COVID-19. CDR3s include the opening cysteine and the closing phenylalanine or tryptophan. D genes are given only for firm matches.

D	V	CDR3
TRBD1	TRBV5-1	CASGQGVSGNTIYF
TRBD1	TRBV30	CAKSSTGEEKLFF
.	TRBV7-9	CASSSTARGQETQYF
.	TRBV6-6	CASSYSIGDGYTF
TRBD1	TRBV3-1/TRBV3-2	CASSQGQGGQPQHF
.	TRBV28	CASSLAGASGNTEAFF
TRBD1	TRBV28	CASSLWGQQTMFDGYTF
TRBD1	TRBV19	CASSIGTVEAFF
TRBD1	TRBV4-1	CASSQELGTGLVGANVLTF
TRBD2	TRBV10-3	CAIRTQGLARNEQFF
.	TRBV7-9	CASSFGGAGTDTQYF
TRBD2	TRBV5-4	CASSLGSGGNTGELFF
TRBD1	TRBV29-1	CSVEGPPRDRGPNTEAFF
.	TRBV18	CASSPPARGGTNGQFF
TRBD2	TRBV6-2/TRBV6-3	CASRPSGGAYLYEQFF
.	TRBV12-3/TRBV12-4	CASSSSGNQPQHF
.	TRBV3-1/TRBV3-2	CASSPGPRGYGYTF
TRBD1	TRBV27	CASSQPNRGAGEKLFF
TRBD1	TRBV6-5	CASLGTGPIEAFF
.	TRBV19	CASSGTNNEKLFF
TRBD2	TRBV4-2	CASSQDPSGSEQFF